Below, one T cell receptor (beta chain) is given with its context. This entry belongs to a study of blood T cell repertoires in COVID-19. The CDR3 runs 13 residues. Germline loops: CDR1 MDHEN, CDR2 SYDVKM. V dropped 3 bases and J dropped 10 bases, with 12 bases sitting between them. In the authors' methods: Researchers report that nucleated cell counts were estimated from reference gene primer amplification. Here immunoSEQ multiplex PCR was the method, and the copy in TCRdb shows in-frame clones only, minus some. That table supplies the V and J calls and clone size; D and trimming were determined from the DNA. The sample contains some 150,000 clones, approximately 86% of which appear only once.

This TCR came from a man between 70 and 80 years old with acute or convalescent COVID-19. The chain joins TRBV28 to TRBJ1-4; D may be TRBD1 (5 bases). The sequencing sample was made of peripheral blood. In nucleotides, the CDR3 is TGTGCCAGCAGTTTGACGGGGGTGGGAAAACTGTTTTTT. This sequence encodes CASSLTGVGKLFF.